The 23 T cell receptor beta chains presented below share a single source sample, sequenced in a study of cytomegalovirus exposure and HLA in healthy donors. The PCR was carried out with 60 Vbeta primers and 13 Jbeta primers. Produced via immunoSEQ multiplex PCR; TCRdb's table is partial and in-frame only. The sample lists roughly 180,000 clones; 80% to 90% were seen once. The sample consisted of PBMCs. The receptors derive from a woman under 30 in good health and CMV-seronegative.

The V and J genes are TRBV2 and TRBJ1-2, with a possible D match to TRBD1 (5 bases). Germline CDR1 SNHLY, CDR2 FYNNEI. This CDR3 comprises 15 residues. V lost 3 bases and J 2 bases, leaving 13 bases between the germline ends. The CDR3 DNA reads as TGTGCCAGCAGTGATGGGGGGGTTTGGAACTATGGCTACACCTTC. This codes for CASSDGGVWNYGYTF. Combining the CDR3 with reference TRBV2 and TRBJ1-2 gives the whole variable domain EPEVTQTPSHQVTQMGQEVILRCVPISNHLYFYWYRQILGQKVEFLVSFYNNEISEKSEIFDDQFSVERPDGSNFTLKIRSTKLEDSAMYFCASSDGGVWNYGYTFGSGTRLTVV.

The J gene is TRBJ2-7, the V gene TRBV14; D call uncertain. The CDR3 loop spans 18 amino acids. V was shortened by 1 base and J by 0 bases, with 19 bases between the two germline ends. Germline CDR1 is SGHDN and CDR2 is FVKESK. As DNA, the CDR3 is TGTGCCAGCAGCCAAGTTTCTGTGCTAGAAATGAGCTCCTACGAGCAGTACTTC. Translated, it gives CASSQVSVLEMSSYEQYF.

The chain joins TRBV7-9 to TRBJ2-5; D unresolved. CDR1 is SEHNR, CDR2 FQNEAQ, per germline (reference sequence). The CDR3 loop spans 12 amino acids. Trimming left V 2 bases short and J 5 bases short, with 6 bases between. The CDR3 nucleotides are TGTGCCAGCAGCTTACCCATTGAGACCCAGTACTTC. Translation: CASSLPIETQYF.

This chain joins TRBV7-3 and TRBJ2-3, with 7 bases that match TRBD1. The CDR3 runs 13 residues. The V gene end was trimmed by 6 bases and the J gene end by 6 bases; junction bases not matched to a gene: 6. CDR1 SGHTA and CDR2 FQGTGA come from the germline V gene. The DNA for the CDR3 is TGTGCCAGCAGTTCCACCAGGGGGGATACGCAGTATTTT. Translation gives CASSSTRGDTQYF.

This clone was observed a handful of times. CDR3: CATQDRGFSGNTIYF. The CDR3 nucleotides read TGTGCCACCCAAGACAGGGGCTTCTCTGGAAACACCATATATTTT. This chain connects TRBV6-1 to TRBJ1-3, with 8 bases aligning to TRBD1. V shed 10 bases, J shed 0 bases, and the junction held 8 bases outside the gene matches. CDR3 length: 15 amino acids. Germline loops: CDR1 MNHNS, CDR2 SASEGT.

The chain has TRBV30 and TRBJ2-7; possible D gene TRBD1, 6 bases. Germline V gene sequence: CDR1 GTSNPN, CDR2 SVGIG (reference sequence). The CDR3 spans 11 residues. Deletions cut 2 bases from V and 6 bases from J, with 8 bases between. The DNA for the CDR3 is TGTGCCTGGAGTTCACAGGGCGAGCAGTACTTC. Translated: CAWSSQGEQYF.

J is TRBJ2-3 and V is TRBV11-2, with 7 bases fitting TRBD2. Germline CDR1 is SGHAT and CDR2 is FQNNGV. The CDR3 has 14 residues. V shed 5 bases, J shed 5 bases, and the junction held 7 bases outside the gene matches. The CDR3 loop is CASSPGGTGDTQYF. CDR3 DNA sequence: TGTGCCAGCAGCCCCGGGGGGACTGGAGATACGCAGTATTTT.

V and J are TRBV29-1 and TRBJ1-4, with D tentatively TRBD1 (5 bases). Per germline, CDR1 SQVTM and CDR2 ANQGSEA. The CDR3 length is 19 residues. CDR3 amino acids: CRPGTVCRVTEATNEKLFF. In nucleotides, the CDR3 is TGCAGACCCGGAACTGTTTGTCGAGTGACAGAGGCAACTAATGAAAAACTGTTTTTT.

V and J are TRBV19 and TRBJ2-1, with TRBD2 identical over 7 bases. The CDR3 covers 13 residues. CDR1 is LNHDA and CDR2 is SQIVND in the germline V gene (reference sequence). V shed 6 bases, J shed 3 bases, and the junction held 2 bases outside the gene matches. The CDR3 region has the DNA TGTGCCAGTAGCGGGAGGAACTACAATGAGCAGTTCTTC. Its protein product is CASSGRNYNEQFF.

V and J are TRBV5-1 and TRBJ2-7; 12 bases align to TRBD2. V trimming: 3 bases; J trimming: 2 bases; junction bases outside the gene matches: 12. CDR1 is SGHRS, CDR2 YFSETQ, per germline. The CDR3 contains 18 residues. In DNA, the CDR3 is TGCGCCAGCAGCTCAGGACTAGCGGGGAAGGGGGGAACCTACGAGCAGTACTTC. Amino acid sequence: CASSSGLAGKGGTYEQYF.

The chain employs TRBV6-1 and TRBJ2-7; 10 nucleotides line up with TRBD2. The ends lost 3 bases at V and 4 bases at J; junction bases unmatched: 9. Germline CDR1 reads MNHNS; CDR2 reads SASEGT. This CDR3 has 16 amino acids. The CDR3 sequence: CASSDGVASGRYEQYF. Here the CDR3 DNA reads TGTGCCAGCAGTGATGGGGTCGCTAGCGGGAGATACGAGCAGTACTTC.

In its sample, this clone was seen a few times. This chain links TRBV5-1 with TRBJ2-5; D is unresolved. Looked up from germline, CDR1 is SGHRS and CDR2 is YFSETQ. The CDR3 extends over 15 amino acids. Trimming removed 3 bases from V and 0 bases from J, with 12 bases in between. In DNA, the CDR3 is TGCGCCAGCAGCTCGACAAGTGATTACCAAGAGACCCAGTACTTC. Encoded protein: CASSSTSDYQETQYF.

The gene calls are TRBV19 and TRBJ2-2; D is ambiguous. This CDR3 has 13 amino acids. V was shortened by 11 bases and J by 1 base, with 11 bases between the two germline ends. Per germline, CDR1 LNHDA and CDR2 SQIVND (reference sequence). The CDR3 DNA reads TGTGCCCTCGGGTCTGGGAACACCGGGGAGCTGTTTTTT. It yields the protein CALGSGNTGELFF.

The CDR3 protein is CASSLSAGGYEQYF. The CDR3 region has the DNA TGTGCCAGCAGCTTATCAGCGGGGGGCTACGAGCAGTACTTC. The V and J genes are TRBV11-3 and TRBJ2-7, with 9 positions matching TRBD2. V lost 2 bases, J lost 3 bases, and 2 bases stayed unmatched. The CDR3 runs 14 residues. CDR1 and CDR2 (germline): SGHNT, YENEEA.

V and J are TRBV28 and TRBJ2-1; 9 nucleotides line up with TRBD2. Losses at the gene ends were 9 bases for V and 7 bases for J; bases not matched to a gene: 7. This CDR3 is built from 13 residues. CDR1 and CDR2 from the germline V gene are MDHEN and SYDVKM. The CDR3 loop reads CASRASGTNEQFF. CDR3 coding DNA: TGTGCCAGTAGGGCTAGCGGGACTAATGAGCAGTTCTTC.

The rearrangement links TRBV2 to TRBJ2-5; TRBD1 aligns across 8 bases. The J segment lost 4 bases and the V segment lost 5 bases, leaving 6 bases of the junction unmatched. This CDR3 has 14 residues. Germline CDR1 and CDR2: SNHLY and FYNNEI. This CDR3 reads CASSPTGTGETQYF. The CDR3 DNA reads TGTGCCAGCAGTCCCACCGGGACAGGAGAGACCCAGTACTTC.

The rearrangement joins TRBV13 to TRBJ1-3; possibly TRBD1 for D (5 bases). This CDR3 contains 15 residues. Germline V gene sequence: CDR1 PRHDT, CDR2 FYEKMQ (reference sequence). Between the trimmed V and J ends, which lost 1 base and 4 bases, there was a span of 11 bases. The CDR3: CASSLEWGGGNTIYF. CDR3 DNA: TGTGCCAGCAGCTTAGAGTGGGGCGGAGGAAACACCATATATTTT.

The chain employs TRBV7-2 and TRBJ1-1, with D hard to call. Germline CDR1 and CDR2: SGHTA and FQGNSA. V was cut by 7 bases and J by 1 base, with 13 bases left in between. The CDR3 totals 14 residues. This CDR3 reads CASTPLNWNTEAFF. The CDR3 nucleotides read TGTGCCAGCACTCCCTTAAACTGGAACACTGAAGCTTTCTTT.

The chain combines TRBV30 with TRBJ2-3, with unresolved D. CDR3 length: 13 amino acids. The germline V and J ends were trimmed by 6 bases and 2 bases, with 12 bases remaining between them. The germline CDR1 and CDR2 sequences are GTSNPN and SVGIG (reference sequence). CDR3 DNA: TGTGCCTGTCGGCTCGACATCACAGATACGCAGTATTTT. Amino acid sequence: CACRLDITDTQYF.

This clone has more than one count but fewer than ten. The chain couples TRBV6-1 to TRBJ1-1; 7 nucleotides align to TRBD1. V was clipped by 6 bases and J by 6 bases; unmatched bases: 7. Germline V gene sequence: CDR1 MNHNS, CDR2 SASEGT. The length of the CDR3 is 13 residues. For the CDR3, the DNA is TGTGCCAGCAGGCCGACAGGGTTCGCTGAAGCTTTCTTT. It translates to CASRPTGFAEAFF.

The V gene is TRBV19, the J gene TRBJ2-1; D might be TRBD2 (6 bases). Germline-derived CDR1 and CDR2 are LNHDA and SQIVND (reference sequence). CDR3 length equals 15 residues. Deletions cut 0 bases from V and 14 bases from J, with 20 bases between. For the CDR3, the DNA is TGTGCCAGTAGTATAGATTTAGAGGCGCGGGAATTAAAGTTCTTC. The encoded protein is CASSIDLEARELKFF.

The rearrangement links TRBV5-4 to TRBJ2-1, with 10 bases fitting TRBD2. This CDR3 spans 15 amino acids. V lost 4 bases, J lost 7 bases, and 8 bases stayed unmatched. Germline V gene sequence: CDR1 SGHNT, CDR2 YYREEE (reference sequence). CDR3 loop: CASSPPGLAENEQFF. The DNA for the CDR3 is TGTGCCAGCAGCCCCCCCGGACTAGCGGAGAATGAGCAGTTCTTC. The variable domain in full, with the rest retrieved from reference TRBV5-4 and TRBJ2-1, is ETGVTQSPTHLIKTRGQQVTLRCSSQSGHNTVSWYQQALGQGPQFIFQYYREEENGRGNFPPRFSGLQFPNYSSELNVNALELDDSALYLCASSPPGLAENEQFFGPGTRLTVL.

This chain uses TRBV28 with TRBJ1-2, with 12 bases aligning to TRBD1. This CDR3 is 16 amino acids long. V dropped 5 bases and J dropped 9; count of bases not matched to a gene: 13. Germline lookup yields CDR1 MDHEN and CDR2 SYDVKM. The CDR3 coding sequence is TGTGCCAGCAGTCCTCAGACGGGGGACAGGGGGCGCCGCTACACCTTC. Translation: CASSPQTGDRGRRYTF.